This T cell receptor (beta chain) stems from a study of blood T cell repertoires in COVID-19 (dated by TCRdb to between 2020 and 2021). A note on the overall study: Samples from collaborators originated in the United States, Italy and Spain and spanned both the acute and convalescent phases of COVID-19. The prospective study material was composed of cDNA or gDNA derived from T cells, B-cell-depleted T cells, or PBMCs. The repertoires were made available in a free public database intended to serve as a resource for research on the immune response to SARS-CoV-2. Deeply sampled blood TCRbeta repertoires from subjects exposed to, actively infected with, or recovered from COVID-19 were included in the dataset. Where available, HLA class I and class II types were taken from metadata supplied by the sample provider and were not determined by assay-based typing. The sample metadata nearly always contained a de-identified subject ID, COVID-19 status, age in years and sex. The samples were drawn from two sources: the first 160 participants of the ongoing ImmuneRACE study, and 1,000 to 1,500 subjects contributed by 6 global collaborators.

V gives up 4 bases and J gives up 3 bases, and the segment between their germline ends measures 10 bases. The germline V gene provides CDR1 LGHNA and CDR2 YSLEER. The CDR3 runs 13 amino acids, cysteine and phenylalanine included. CDR3 DNA only is kept here, 39 bases in frame from base 1. Comments on this clone: There is no known antigen for this receptor. It has no much larger one-base neighbor in the sample; base qualities were not kept.

General conclusions and limits of the study: Clinical and demographic metadata were provided uncurated, with the amount varying by source and participant.

Samples from volunteer blood donors who had recovered from COVID-19 were contributed by a second Seattle source. Whole blood was collected in K2EDTA tubes by collaborating institutions according to the institutions' own protocols. For TCRbeta analysis, collaborators shipped samples as frozen whole blood, isolated PBMCs, or DNA extracted from either of those sample types. TCRbeta CDR3 regions were amplified from genomic DNA using the immunoSEQ Assay, a bias-controlled multiplex PCR. Processing in the source paper ran as follows. Nucleated cell counts per sample were estimated from amplification of reference gene primers within the assay. Sequence reads were collapsed and filtered to measure the absolute abundance of every unique TCRbeta CDR3 rearrangement. For each sample, productive Simpson clonality was calculated as the square root of Simpson's diversity index across productive rearrangements. This is the immuneACCESS table as TCRdb keeps it, with only in-frame sequences that have V and J called. A part of the clones is gone; compared with another copy, unresolved V genes explain less than half, and the rest is unexplained. V, J and clone size derive from that table, while D and trimming were established from the DNA sequence. In all, the sample holds about 260,000 clones, and more than 75% of those were seen once. The ten largest clones represent approximately 1.5% of the sample.

Here the chain combines TRBV4-3 and TRBJ2-7; perhaps TRBD2 is the D gene, with 6 bases matching. The sequence derives from a middle-aged woman who had recovered from COVID-19. Sequences were obtained from peripheral blood. The CDR3 region has the sequence CASSPGVYYEQYF. In nucleotide form, the sequence is TGCGCCAGCAGCCCGGGGGTTTACTACGAGCAGTACTTC.